The 26 T cell receptor beta chains in this list originate from one sample, sequenced in a study of shared clonotypes between healthy human individuals. Repertoires were generated with immunoSEQ multiplex PCR, while TCRdb's copy carries only in-frame clones and drops some. The table has approximately 1.4 million clones, nearly 99% seen once; the top ten hold around 0.47%. Sequencing was performed on naive CD4+ T cells sorted from blood. Subset given: CD45RA+ positively selected. These receptors all come from a man younger than 45 in good health.

The chain carries TRBV5-1 and TRBJ2-2; 10 bases align to TRBD2. Germline trimming cut 1 base from V and 3 bases from J; bases unmatched to any gene: 3. Germline V gene data show CDR1 as SGHRS and CDR2 as YFSETQ. The CDR3 length is 16 residues. The CDR3 DNA reads TGCGCCAGCAGCTTGTTGACTAGCGGGCACACCGGGGAGCTGTTTTTT. It specifies CASSLLTSGHTGELFF.

In its sample, this clone was seen once. CDR3 in DNA: TGTGCCAGCAGTACCGGGACAGGGGACACTGAAGCTTTCTTT. Its translation: CASSTGTGDTEAFF. The gene calls are TRBV27 and TRBJ1-1, with 10 bases that match TRBD1. Germline loops: CDR1 MNHEY, CDR2 SMNVEV (reference sequence). This CDR3 comprises 14 residues. V lost 5 bases, J lost 3 bases, and 3 bases stayed unmatched.

The J gene is TRBJ2-7, the V gene TRBV5-4; 15 bases match TRBD2. Germline V gene sequence: CDR1 SGHNT, CDR2 YYREEE (reference sequence). J gave up 3 bases and V 3 bases, and 1 base lay outside the gene matches. The CDR3 has 15 amino acids. The CDR3 sequence: CASSWTSGRDYEQYF. Written as DNA, the CDR3 is TGTGCCAGCAGCTGGACTAGCGGGAGGGACTACGAGCAGTACTTC.

V gene TRBV6-1 combines with J gene TRBJ2-1, with D perhaps matching TRBD1 or TRBD2 (5 bases each). Germline V gene lookup returns CDR1 MNHNS and CDR2 SASEGT. This CDR3 has 16 amino acids. Trimming left V 3 bases short and J 7 bases short, with 19 bases between. The CDR3 coding sequence is TGTGCCAGCAGTGATCGAACCGGGACCTTGGGGAATGAGCAGTTCTTC. It codes for CASSDRTGTLGNEQFF.

The J gene is TRBJ2-3, the V gene TRBV7-2; 8 bases agree with TRBD1. Germline V gene sequence: CDR1 SGHTA, CDR2 FQGNSA. The CDR3 length is 14 residues. J lost 10 bases, V lost 2 bases, and 8 bases had no gene match. DNA of the CDR3: TGTGCCAGCAGCTTAACGGGACAGGTCTCAGCGCAGTATTTT. This translates into CASSLTGQVSAQYF.

A remark on this clone: Other DNA sequences in the sample encode the same CDR3. The chain combines TRBV5-1 with TRBJ2-3; TRBD2 agrees at 7 bases. The CDR3 has 14 amino acids. V dropped 2 bases and J dropped 0; count of bases not matched to a gene: 0. CDR1 SGHRS and CDR2 YFSETQ come from the germline V gene. The CDR3 nucleotides are TGCGCCAGCAGCTTAGCGGGAAGCACAGATACGCAGTATTTT. As protein: CASSLAGSTDTQYF.

The J gene is TRBJ2-7, the V gene TRBV11-3; D might be TRBD2 (6 bases). This CDR3 contains 15 residues. Germline CDR1 reads SGHNT; CDR2 reads YENEEA. The V and J ends lost 2 bases and 2 bases respectively, with 13 bases between them. This CDR3 is CASSLRPGSPYEQYF. The CDR3 DNA sequence: TGTGCCAGCAGCTTACGCCCCGGGAGTCCCTACGAGCAGTACTTC.

The chain employs TRBV15 and TRBJ2-1, with a possible D match to TRBD2 (6 bases). The germline V and J ends were trimmed by 3 bases and 5 bases, with 20 bases remaining between them. The V gene's germline CDR1 is LNHNV and CDR2 YYDKDF (reference sequence). This CDR3 has 17 residues. The CDR3 protein is CATSSLRGGATNNEQFF. CDR3 coding DNA: TGTGCCACCAGCAGTCTGAGAGGCGGGGCTACAAACAATGAGCAGTTCTTC.

The gene calls are TRBV4-2 and TRBJ2-7, with TRBD1 matching over 7 bases. V was clipped by 3 bases and J by 5 bases; unmatched bases: 7. Germline-derived CDR1 and CDR2 are LGHNA and YNFKEQ. The CDR3 loop spans 14 amino acids. The CDR3 sequence is CASSHRGTVNEQYF. Written as DNA, the CDR3 is TGTGCCAGCAGCCACAGAGGGACAGTGAACGAGCAGTACTTC.

This clone was seen only once. The genes are TRBV18 and TRBJ2-1; 11 bases are shared with TRBD1. Germline V gene sequence: CDR1 KGHSH, CDR2 LQKENI. The trim removed 6 bases at V and 4 bases at J, leaving 5 bases unmatched. This CDR3 has 15 amino acids. The CDR3 bases are TGTGCCAGCTCCTTCGGACAGGGGGCTTACAATGAGCAGTTCTTC. Translation gives CASSFGQGAYNEQFF.

V usage is TRBV5-6 and J usage is TRBJ2-3, with D possibly being TRBD1 (5 bases). CDR1 is SGHDT, CDR2 YYEEEE, per germline. The V and J ends lost 2 bases and 6 bases respectively, with 13 bases between them. The CDR3 totals 14 residues. CDR3 loop: CASSLTGAGDTQYF. The DNA of the CDR3 is TGTGCCAGCAGCTTAACAGGAGCTGGGGATACGCAGTATTTT.

Of note for this clone: The identical CDR3 is also encoded by other nucleotide sequences in the sample. This chain uses TRBV6-1 with TRBJ1-1, with no clear D. Germline lookup yields CDR1 MNHNS and CDR2 SASEGT. With 6 bases removed from V and 2 bases from J, the gap between germline ends came to 4 bases. This CDR3 region has 11 residues. CDR3 bases: TGTGCCAGCAGAGTTAACACTGAAGCTTTCTTT. Translation gives CASRVNTEAFF.

Worth noting for this clone: Additional DNA sequences in this sample encode the identical CDR3. The chain employs TRBV20-1 and TRBJ2-7, with D tentatively TRBD2 (6 bases). Looked up from germline, CDR1 is DFQATT and CDR2 is SNEGSKA (reference sequence). V gave up 6 bases and J gave up 3 bases, with 9 bases separating them. The CDR3 length is 11 residues. The CDR3 region is CSAGDFYEQYF. The CDR3 DNA reads TGCAGTGCAGGGGACTTCTACGAGCAGTACTTC.

The rearrangement links TRBV7-6 to TRBJ2-3; TRBD2 agrees at 11 bases. In germline, CDR1 is SGHVS, CDR2 FNYEAQ. The CDR3 length is 17 residues. After removal of 1 base from V and 2 bases from J, the junction contained 5 bases not matched to a gene. The CDR3 is CASSLVKTSGVTDTQYF. CDR3 sequence (DNA): TGTGCCAGCAGCTTAGTTAAGACTAGCGGGGTCACAGATACGCAGTATTTT.

CDR3 loop: CAWSGERGPNTEAFF. In DNA, the CDR3 is TGTGCCTGGAGTGGAGAACGGGGTCCGAACACTGAAGCTTTCTTT. V and J are TRBV30 and TRBJ1-1; D uncertain. Trimming left V 1 base short and J 1 base short, with 13 bases between. The CDR3 contains 15 residues. Germline V gene data show CDR1 as GTSNPN and CDR2 as SVGIG (reference sequence).

The chain recombines TRBV28 with TRBJ2-1, with a weak D call TRBD2 (6 bases). This CDR3 has 13 amino acids. The V gene lost 8 bases and the J gene lost 0 bases, with 8 bases spanning the gap. Germline lookup yields CDR1 MDHEN and CDR2 SYDVKM. CDR3 sequence (DNA): TGTGCCAGCGGCGGGATCTCCTACAATGAGCAGTTCTTC. Its translation is CASGGISYNEQFF.

The V and J genes are TRBV27 and TRBJ2-2; maybe TRBD2 (5 bases). The CDR3 covers 16 residues. From germline, CDR1 is MNHEY and CDR2 SMNVEV (reference sequence). The V end lost 4 bases, the J end lost 4 bases, and 16 bases lay between the germline ends. This CDR3 is CASSSLAGRGTGELFF. The DNA for the CDR3 is TGTGCCAGCAGTTCGCTAGCTGGTCGAGGCACCGGGGAGCTGTTTTTT.

This chain joins TRBV7-9 and TRBJ2-3; D might be TRBD2 (5 bases). In germline, CDR1 is SEHNR, CDR2 FQNEAQ (reference sequence). Trimming pared 2 bases from V and 2 bases from J, leaving 11 bases between. CDR3 size: 15 residues. In nucleotides, the CDR3 is TGTGCCAGCAGCTTAATGACGGGATCCACAGATACGCAGTATTTT. This sequence encodes CASSLMTGSTDTQYF.

The V and J genes are TRBV18 and TRBJ1-2, with D unresolved. Deletions cut 2 bases from V and 2 bases from J, with 12 bases between. Germline CDR1 and CDR2: KGHSH and LQKENI. The CDR3 covers 15 residues. DNA for the CDR3: TGTGCCAGCTCACCAGCCGGAAACTTGAACTATGGCTACACCTTC. Translation: CASSPAGNLNYGYTF.

Here the CDR3 reads CATSRANLAVLLMGELFF. The CDR3 nucleotides are TGTGCCACCAGCAGAGCAAACTTGGCCGTCTTGCTTATGGGGGAGCTGTTTTTT. This chain links TRBV15 with TRBJ2-2; the D is unclear. The V gene lost 1 base and the J gene lost 8 bases, with 23 bases spanning the gap. Germline CDR1 is LNHNV and CDR2 is YYDKDF (reference sequence). This CDR3 contains 18 residues.

The V gene is TRBV6-1, the J gene TRBJ1-1; 11 bases line up with TRBD1. The CDR3 consists of 13 residues. V dropped 4 bases and J dropped 7; count of bases not matched to a gene: 2. Germline V gene sequence: CDR1 MNHNS, CDR2 SASEGT. The CDR3 loop is CASSGGQGVEAFF. DNA of the CDR3: TGTGCCAGCAGTGGGGGACAGGGGGTTGAAGCTTTCTTT.

This sequence joins TRBV9 and TRBJ2-1; a possible D gene is TRBD2 (5 bases). Trimming pared 0 bases from V and 9 bases from J, leaving 10 bases between. The germline V gene has CDR1 SGDLS and CDR2 YYNGEE. CDR3 length: 13 amino acids. CDR3 amino acids: CASSVGIGVEQFF. In DNA, the CDR3 is TGTGCCAGCAGCGTAGGAATCGGGGTTGAGCAGTTCTTC.

The CDR3 DNA reads TGTGCCACCAGCAGAGGGGGACTAGCGGGCTCCTACGAGCAGTACTTC. Amino acids: CATSRGGLAGSYEQYF. The rearrangement uses TRBV15 and TRBJ2-7; 12 bases fit TRBD2. The V gene's germline CDR1 is LNHNV and CDR2 YYDKDF (reference sequence). After removal of 1 base from V and 0 bases from J, the junction contained 1 base not matched to a gene. This CDR3 contains 16 residues.

The V call is TRBV5-4, the J call TRBJ2-1; TRBD2 might be the D (6 bases). The CDR3 covers 15 residues. Germline CDR1 SGHNT, CDR2 YYREEE (reference sequence). V dropped 2 bases and J dropped 2 bases, with 11 bases sitting between them. Written as DNA, the CDR3 is TGTGCCAGCAGCTTTGGGGGAGGAGCCTACAATGAGCAGTTCTTC. This encodes CASSFGGGAYNEQFF.

The gene calls are TRBV15 and TRBJ1-5, with 7 positions matching TRBD1. CDR3 size: 15 residues. Trimming removed 6 bases from V and 7 bases from J; junction bases left unmatched: 12. CDR1 is LNHNV, CDR2 YYDKDF, per germline (reference sequence). The chain's CDR3 is CATRGEGAPGQPQHF. The CDR3 nucleotides are TGTGCCACCAGGGGCGAGGGGGCGCCGGGGCAGCCCCAGCATTTT.

The chain recombines TRBV5-5 with TRBJ2-1; 9 bases are shared with TRBD2. This CDR3 region has 15 residues. CDR1 and CDR2 (germline): SGHKS, YYEKEE (reference sequence). V lost 2 bases to trimming and J lost 4 bases; unmatched junction nucleotides: 4. CDR3 nucleotide sequence: TGTGCCAGCAGCTTTCTAGCGGGACCATACAATGAGCAGTTCTTC. Its translation: CASSFLAGPYNEQFF.